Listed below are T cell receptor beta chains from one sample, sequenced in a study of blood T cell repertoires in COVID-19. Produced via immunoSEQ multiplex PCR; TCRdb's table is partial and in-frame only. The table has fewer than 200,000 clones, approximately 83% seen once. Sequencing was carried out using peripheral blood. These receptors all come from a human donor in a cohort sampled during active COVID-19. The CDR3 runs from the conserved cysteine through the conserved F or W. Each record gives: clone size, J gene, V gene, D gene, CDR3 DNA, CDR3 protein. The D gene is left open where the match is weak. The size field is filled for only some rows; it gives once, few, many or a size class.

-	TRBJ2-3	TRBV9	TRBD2	TGTGCCAGCAGCCCCGGGAAGAGCGGGAGAGTAACAGATACGCAGTATTTT	CASSPGKSGRVTDTQYF
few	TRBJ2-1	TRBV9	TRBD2	TGTGCCAGCAGCTTCCGGGCGGGAGGGGACAATGAGCAGTTCTTC	CASSFRAGGDNEQFF
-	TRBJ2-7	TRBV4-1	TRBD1	TGCGCCAGCAGCCAAAGCAGGACAGGGGGGATCTACGAGCAGTACTTC	CASSQSRTGGIYEQYF
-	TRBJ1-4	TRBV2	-	TGTGCCAGCTGTCGGGAGACAACTAATGAAAAACTGTTTTTT	CASCRETTNEKLFF
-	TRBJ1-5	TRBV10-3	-	TGTGCCATCAGTGAGTCCTATAGCAATCAGCCCCAGCATTTT	CAISESYSNQPQHF
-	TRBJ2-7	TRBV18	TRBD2	TGTGCCAGCTCAACCGGGACTACTAGCTCCTACGAGCAGTACTTC	CASSTGTTSSYEQYF
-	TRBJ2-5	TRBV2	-	TGTGCCAGCAGTGAAGATTTAGCGAGGAGCCAAGAGACCCAGTACTTC	CASSEDLARSQETQYF
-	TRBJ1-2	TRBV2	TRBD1	TGTGCCAGCAGTGGGGGGACAGGGACCTATGGCTACACCTTC	CASSGGTGTYGYTF
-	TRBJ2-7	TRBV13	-	TGTGCCAGCAGAGAGGGGGTGGCGGGCAACGAGCAGTACTTC	CASREGVAGNEQYF
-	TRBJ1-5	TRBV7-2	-	TGTGCCAGCAGCTTAGCACAGGGATATAGCAATCAGCCCCAGCATTTT	CASSLAQGYSNQPQHF
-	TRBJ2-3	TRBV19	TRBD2	TGTGCCAGTAGTATGAGCGGGAGGGCCATAGGAGATACGCAGTATTTT	CASSMSGRAIGDTQYF
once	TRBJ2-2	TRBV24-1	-	TGTGCCACCAGTGAACAGAACACCGGGGAGCTGTTTTTT	CATSEQNTGELFF
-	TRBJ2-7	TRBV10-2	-	TGCGCCAGCAGTGGCGGCTCCGCCGCCGAGCAGTACTTC	CASSGGSAAEQYF
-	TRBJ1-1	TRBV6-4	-	TGTGCCAGCAGTGACTCGGCCGAGAACACTGAAGCTTTCTTT	CASSDSAENTEAFF
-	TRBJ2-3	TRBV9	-	TGTGCCAGCAGCTTGGGGGGGCGCACAGATACGCAGTATTTT	CASSLGGRTDTQYF
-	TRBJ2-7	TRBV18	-	TGTGCCAGCTCCCCACCCTACGCTGGACAGAGCTCCTACGAGCAGTACTTC	CASSPPYAGQSSYEQYF
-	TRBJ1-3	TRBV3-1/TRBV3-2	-	TGTGCCAGCAGCCAAGCGGCAGGGATCGGAAACACCATATATTTT	CASSQAAGIGNTIYF
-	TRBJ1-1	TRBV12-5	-	TGTGCTAGTGGTTTGTCGACAAAGACTGAAGCTTTCTTT	CASGLSTKTEAFF
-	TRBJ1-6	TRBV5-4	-	TGTGCCAGCAGCTCTCGGTACAGTAATTCACCCCTCCACTTT	CASSSRYSNSPLHF
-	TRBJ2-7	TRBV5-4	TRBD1	TGTGCCAGCAGCTTGACGCTGGACAGGGTCGACGAGCAGTACTTC	CASSLTLDRVDEQYF
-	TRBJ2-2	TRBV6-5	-	TGTGCCAGCAGACGCGGGACAGAGAATACCGGGGAGCTGTTTTTT	CASRRGTENTGELFF
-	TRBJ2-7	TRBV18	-	TGTGCCAGCTCACCAGCGAGCGAGCAGTACTTC	CASSPASEQYF
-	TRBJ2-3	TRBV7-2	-	TGTGCCAGCAGCTTAGACCCTCTTGAGGATACGCAGTATTTT	CASSLDPLEDTQYF
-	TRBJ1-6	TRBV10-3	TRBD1	TGTGCCATCAGTGATCCGACAGGGGCTGGTAATTCACCCCTCCACTTT	CAISDPTGAGNSPLHF
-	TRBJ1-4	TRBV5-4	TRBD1	TGTGCCAGCAGCCCCTCCGTGGGACAGGGGAATGAAAAACTGTTTTTT	CASSPSVGQGNEKLFF
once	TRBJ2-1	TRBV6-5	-	TGTGCCAGCGATTCAGGGGGACTTCCCTACAATGAGCAGTTCTTC	CASDSGGLPYNEQFF
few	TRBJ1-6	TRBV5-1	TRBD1	TGCGCCAGCAGCTACGGGACAGGGAATAATTCACCCCTCCACTTT	CASSYGTGNNSPLHF
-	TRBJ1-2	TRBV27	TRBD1	TGTGCCAGCAGTTCTGTGACAGGGACTTTTGGGTATGGCTACACCTTC	CASSSVTGTFGYGYTF
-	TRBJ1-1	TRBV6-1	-	TGTGCCAGCAGTGAACTAACAGGGCCCATGAACACTGAAGCTTTCTTT	CASSELTGPMNTEAFF
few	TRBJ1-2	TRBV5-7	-	TGTGCCAGCAGCTGGGAACCAGAGACAGATTATGGCTACACCTTC	CASSWEPETDYGYTF
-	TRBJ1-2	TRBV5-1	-	TGCGCCAGCAGCTTGTCGGCGGGCAAAGCTAACTATGGCTACACCTTC	CASSLSAGKANYGYTF
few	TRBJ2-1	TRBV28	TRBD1	TGTGCCAGCCTCAGTGGTGCAGGGGGCGAGAATGAGCAGTTCTTC	CASLSGAGGENEQFF
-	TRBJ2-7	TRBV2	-	TGTGCCAGCAGTCCGGACAGACTCTCCTACGAGCAGTACTTC	CASSPDRLSYEQYF
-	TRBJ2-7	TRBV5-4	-	TGTGCCAGCAGCTGGGGGCAGGGCGAGCAGTACTTC	CASSWGQGEQYF
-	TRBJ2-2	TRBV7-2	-	TGTGCCAGCAGCTCCGGGATCCCGAACACCGGGGAGCTGTTTTTT	CASSSGIPNTGELFF
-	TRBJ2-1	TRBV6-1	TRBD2	TGTGCCAGCAGTGACCGGGGGGGGGTTAGCTCCTACAATGAGCAGTTCTTC	CASSDRGGVSSYNEQFF
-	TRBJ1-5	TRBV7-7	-	TGTGCTAGCAGCTTAAGCCGGACGCCGGGAGGGCCCCAGCATTTT	CASSLSRTPGGPQHF
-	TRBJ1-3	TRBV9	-	TGTGCCAGCAGCGTAGCTTCGAGGGCGACTGGAAACACCATATATTTT	CASSVASRATGNTIYF
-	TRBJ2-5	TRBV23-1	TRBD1	TGCGCCAGCAGTCCGCTCAAGACAGGGCCCGAAGAGACCCAGTACTTC	CASSPLKTGPEETQYF
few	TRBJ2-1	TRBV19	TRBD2	TGTGCCAGTAGTTCGTGGACTAGCGGGGTCTACAATGAGCAGTTCTTC	CASSSWTSGVYNEQFF
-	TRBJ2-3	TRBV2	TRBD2	TGTGCCAGCAAGAGACTAGCGGGGGGGGTGGATACGCAGTATTTT	CASKRLAGGVDTQYF
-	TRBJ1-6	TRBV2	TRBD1	TGTGCCACCCTGACAGGGGGAGCCTATAATTCACCCCTCCACTTT	CATLTGGAYNSPLHF
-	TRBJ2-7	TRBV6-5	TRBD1	TGTGCCAGCAGTTACCAGGACAGGGCCTACGAGCAGTACTTC	CASSYQDRAYEQYF
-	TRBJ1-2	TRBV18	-	TGTGCCAGCTCACCTGAGACAGCGCCGGACTATGGCTACACCTTC	CASSPETAPDYGYTF
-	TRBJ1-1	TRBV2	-	TGTGCCAGCAGTACCTCAGGGGAGGCTTTCTTT	CASSTSGEAFF
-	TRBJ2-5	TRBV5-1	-	TGCGCCAGCAGCTTGCAGTTTTCGGGTAGAGAGACCCAGTACTTC	CASSLQFSGRETQYF
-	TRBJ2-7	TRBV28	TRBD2	TGTGCCATCCTTAGCGGGAGGGCCGGTTTCTACGAGCAGTACTTC	CAILSGRAGFYEQYF
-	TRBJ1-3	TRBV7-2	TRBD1	TGTGCCAGCAGCTTGGTGGGGCAGGGGGCGAACACCATATATTTT	CASSLVGQGANTIYF
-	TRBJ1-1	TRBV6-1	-	TGTGCCAGCAGTGAGTCAGGGGCAGGAGAAGCTTTCTTT	CASSESGAGEAFF
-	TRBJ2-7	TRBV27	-	TGTGCCAGCAGACCCCTTGGGGCGGAGGGCTCCTACGAGCAGTACTTC	CASRPLGAEGSYEQYF
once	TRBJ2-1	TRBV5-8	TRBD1	TGTGCCAGCAGCTTGGGGACAGGGGGCTTAGATGAGCAGTTCTTC	CASSLGTGGLDEQFF
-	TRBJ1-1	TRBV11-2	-	TGTGCCAGCAGAACTCCGGGACAAAAGATGAACACTGAAGCTTTCTTT	CASRTPGQKMNTEAFF
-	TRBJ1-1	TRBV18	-	TGTGCCAGCTCACCAGGCCAGAACACTGAAGCTTTCTTT	CASSPGQNTEAFF
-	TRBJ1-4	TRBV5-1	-	TGCGCCAGCAGCGGGGGGAGTACTAATGAAAAACTGTTTTTT	CASSGGSTNEKLFF
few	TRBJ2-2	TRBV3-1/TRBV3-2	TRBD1	TGTGCCAGCAGATGGACAGGGAACACCGGGGAGCTGTTTTTT	CASRWTGNTGELFF
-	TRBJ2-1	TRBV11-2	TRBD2	TGTGCCAGCAGCTCTAGCGGGATTGAGCAGTTCTTC	CASSSSGIEQFF
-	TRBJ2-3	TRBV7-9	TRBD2	TGTGCCAGCAGCTTACGGGGGCGGGGGGGTAGCACAGATACGCAGTATTTT	CASSLRGRGGSTDTQYF